The clone carrying this TCR beta chain was counted only a few times. Its specificity is unknown. The germline V gene has CDR1 MNHEY and CDR2 SVGAGI. V lost 0 bases and J lost 4, with 7 bases in between. The CDR3 extends over 15 amino acids. The sample belongs to a study of cytomegalovirus exposure and HLA in healthy donors. Study-level points and caveats: Later analysis associated a missense DCLRE1C variant with TCR beta V- and J-gene trimming. Later work associated more than 15,000 TCR beta sequences with HLA alleles at 0.05 false discovery rate. Per a prior analysis, the majority of TCR beta V segments were productive roughly 90% or roughly 30% of the time.

In the PCR, 60 Vbeta and 13 Jbeta primers were used. Clones were sequenced by immunoSEQ multiplex PCR, and TCRdb holds only the in-frame ones, with some missing. The data contain about 260,000 clones, about 75% of them singletons. This TCR was sampled from a female donor in good health and CMV-seronegative. V gene TRBV6-5 combines with J gene TRBJ1-6, with D tentatively TRBD1 (5 bases). Source material: PBMCs. The CDR3 coding sequence is TGTGCCAGCAGTTACTCGTCAGGGTATAATTCACCCCTCCACTTT. It encodes CASSYSSGYNSPLHF.